This T cell receptor beta chain was captured in a study of T cell changes during pregnancy in multiple sclerosis. Some clones are missing from TCRdb's copy, which holds only in-frame ones; the method was immunoSEQ multiplex PCR. The data show about 39,000 clones, with about nine tenths seen just once and 26% held by the top ten. Trimming left V 4 bases short and J 2 bases short, with 13 bases between. This CDR3 is built from 14 residues. Looked up from germline, CDR1 is SGDLS and CDR2 is YYNGEE. J is TRBJ2-7 and V is TRBV9; D ambiguous. The sample here was CD8+ T cells from peripheral blood mononuclear cells, taken before pregnancy. This receptor was taken from a female donor with multiple sclerosis, enrolled in a pregnancy study. This CDR3 reads CASSPKADAYEQYF. The CDR3 nucleotides read TGTGCCAGCAGCCCGAAAGCCGATGCCTACGAGCAGTACTTC.